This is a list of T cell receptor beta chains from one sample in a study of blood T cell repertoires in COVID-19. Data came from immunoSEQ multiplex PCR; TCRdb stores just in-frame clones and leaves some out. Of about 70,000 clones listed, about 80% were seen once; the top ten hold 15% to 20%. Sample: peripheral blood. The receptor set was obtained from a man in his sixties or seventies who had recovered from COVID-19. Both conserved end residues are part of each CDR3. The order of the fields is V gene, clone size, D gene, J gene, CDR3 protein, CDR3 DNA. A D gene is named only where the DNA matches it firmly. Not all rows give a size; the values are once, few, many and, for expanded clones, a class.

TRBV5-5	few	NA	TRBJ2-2	CASSWANANTGELFF	TGTGCCAGCAGTTGGGCCAATGCGAACACCGGGGAGCTGTTTTTT
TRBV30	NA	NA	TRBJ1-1	CAWSVNTEAFF	TGTGCCTGGAGCGTGAACACTGAAGCTTTCTTT
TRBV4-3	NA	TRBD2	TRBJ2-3	CASSQVLAGGPGDTQYF	TGCGCCAGCAGCCAAGTACTGGCGGGGGGGCCGGGGGATACGCAGTATTTT
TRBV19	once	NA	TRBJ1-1	CASSSQTADPRVMNTEAFF	TGTGCCAGTAGTTCGCAGACGGCAGATCCCCGGGTTATGAACACTGAAGCTTTCTTT
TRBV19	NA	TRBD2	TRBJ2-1	CASSPLPGRSYNEQFF	TGTGCCAGCTCCCCTCTCCCCGGGAGGTCCTACAATGAGCAGTTCTTC
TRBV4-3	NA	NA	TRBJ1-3	CASSQDLQGPSGNTIYF	TGCGCCAGCAGCCAAGATTTGCAGGGGCCCTCTGGAAACACCATATATTTT
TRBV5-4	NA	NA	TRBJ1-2	CASSSGQPSSGYTF	TGTGCCAGCAGCTCAGGACAGCCTTCTTCTGGCTACACCTTC
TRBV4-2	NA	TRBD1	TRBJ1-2	CASSPQTGGGFYGYTF	TGTGCCAGCAGCCCCCAGACAGGGGGGGGGTTCTATGGCTACACCTTC
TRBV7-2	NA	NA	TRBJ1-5	CASSPGIQPQHF	TGTGCCAGCAGCCCCGGTATTCAGCCCCAGCATTTT
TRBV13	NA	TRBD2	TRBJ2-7	CASSLGGAGGSYEQYF	TGTGCCAGCAGCTTAGGCGGCGCGGGGGGGTCATACGAGCAGTACTTC
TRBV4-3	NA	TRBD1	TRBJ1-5	CASSFRGRQPQHF	TGCGCCAGCAGCTTCAGGGGGCGACAGCCCCAGCATTTT
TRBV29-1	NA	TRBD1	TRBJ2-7	CSVTRGQINEQYF	TGCAGCGTCACCCGGGGACAGATAAACGAGCAGTACTTC
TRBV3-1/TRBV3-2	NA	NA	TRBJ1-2	CASSQGYRVRYGYTF	TGTGCCAGCAGCCAAGGGTACAGGGTCCGCTATGGCTACACCTTC
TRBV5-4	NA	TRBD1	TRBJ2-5	CASSFTGGGETQYF	TGTGCCAGCAGCTTTACAGGGGGCGGAGAGACCCAGTACTTC
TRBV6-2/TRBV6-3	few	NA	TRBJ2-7	CASSTPGLLNEQYF	TGTGCCAGCAGTACACCGGGACTCTTGAACGAGCAGTACTTC
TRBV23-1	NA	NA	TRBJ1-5	CASSQSGASNQPQHF	TGCGCCAGCAGTCAATCAGGGGCTAGCAATCAGCCCCAGCATTTT
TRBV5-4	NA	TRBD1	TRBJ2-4	CASSLQGAQNIQYF	TGTGCCAGCAGCCTGCAGGGGGCCCAAAACATTCAGTACTTC
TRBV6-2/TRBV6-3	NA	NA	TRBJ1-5	CASSYSSRVWDQPQHF	TGTGCCAGCAGTTACTCGTCCAGGGTCTGGGATCAGCCCCAGCATTTT
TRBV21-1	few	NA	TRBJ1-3	CASSKVSHSGNTIYF	TGTGCCAGCAGCAAAGTAAGCCACTCTGGAAACACCATATATTTT
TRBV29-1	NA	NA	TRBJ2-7	CSVSVDRHEQYF	TGCAGCGTCAGTGTTGACAGGCACGAGCAGTACTTC
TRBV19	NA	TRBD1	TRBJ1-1	CASMPAGQGDRSRGEAFF	TGTGCCAGTATGCCGGCGGGACAGGGGGATAGGTCAAGGGGTGAAGCTTTCTTT
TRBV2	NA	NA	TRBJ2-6	CASSSGVYSGANVLTF	TGTGCCAGCTCTTCAGGGGTGTACTCTGGGGCCAACGTCCTGACTTTC
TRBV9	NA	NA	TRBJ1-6	CASSVGPGGNSPLHF	TGTGCCAGCAGCGTAGGTCCAGGTGGGAATTCACCCCTCCACTTT
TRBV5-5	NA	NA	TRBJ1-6	CASSLDRSPNSPLHF	TGTGCCAGCAGCTTGGACAGATCCCCTAATTCACCCCTCCACTTT
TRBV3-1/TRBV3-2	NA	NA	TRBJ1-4	CASSQGSGYEDEKLFF	TGTGCCAGCAGCCAAGGGTCCGGGTACGAAGATGAAAAACTGTTTTTT
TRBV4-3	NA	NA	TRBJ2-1	CASSQRGPLNEQFF	TGCGCCAGCAGCCAAAGGGGCCCCCTCAATGAGCAGTTCTTC
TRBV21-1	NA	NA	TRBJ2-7	CASSTLEELAGGSYEQYF	TGTGCCAGCAGCACCCTCGAGGAACTAGCGGGAGGTTCCTACGAGCAGTACTTC
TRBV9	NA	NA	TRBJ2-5	CASSVVGAIQETQYF	TGTGCCAGCAGCGTAGTAGGGGCCATCCAAGAGACCCAGTACTTC
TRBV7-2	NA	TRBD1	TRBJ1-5	CASSFGTVGQPQHF	TGTGCCAGCAGCTTCGGGACAGTCGGCCAGCCCCAGCATTTT
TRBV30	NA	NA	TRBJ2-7	CAWSFDNSYEQYF	TGTGCCTGGAGTTTCGACAACTCCTACGAGCAGTACTTC
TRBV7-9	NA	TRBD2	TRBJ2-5	CASSLGSGSHQETQYF	TGTGCCAGCAGCTTAGGTAGCGGGAGCCATCAAGAGACCCAGTACTTC
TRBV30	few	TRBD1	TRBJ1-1	CAWSEGQGNTEAFF	TGTGCCTGGAGCGAGGGACAGGGGAACACTGAAGCTTTCTTT
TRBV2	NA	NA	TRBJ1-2	CASGQNYGYTF	TGTGCCAGCGGCCAAAACTATGGCTACACCTTC
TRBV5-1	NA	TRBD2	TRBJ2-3	CASSPGLAGGSDTQYF	TGCGCCAGCAGCCCGGGACTAGCGGGGGGATCCGATACGCAGTATTTT
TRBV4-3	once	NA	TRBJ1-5	CASSQGLNNQPQHF	TGCGCCAGCAGCCAAGGGCTGAACAATCAGCCCCAGCATTTT
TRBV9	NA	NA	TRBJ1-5	CASSGGLSNQPQHF	TGTGCCAGCAGCGGCGGACTGAGCAATCAGCCCCAGCATTTT
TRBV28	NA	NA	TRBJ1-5	CASSANGVTGQPQHF	TGTGCCAGCAGTGCCAACGGGGTAACCGGTCAGCCCCAGCATTTT
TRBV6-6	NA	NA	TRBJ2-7	CASSYERVTYEQYF	TGTGCCAGCAGTTACGAGAGGGTAACCTACGAGCAGTACTTC
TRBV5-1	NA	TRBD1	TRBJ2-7	CASSFEGAPLHEQYF	TGCGCCAGCAGCTTTGAGGGGGCCCCGCTCCACGAGCAGTACTTC
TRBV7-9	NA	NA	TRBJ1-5	CASSLSEGQPQHF	TGTGCCAGCAGCTTAAGTGAGGGTCAGCCCCAGCATTTT
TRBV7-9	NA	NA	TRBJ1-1	CASSAQGNTEAFF	TGTGCCAGCAGCGCGCAGGGAAACACTGAAGCTTTCTTT
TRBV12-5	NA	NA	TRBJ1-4	CASGLNRGREKLFF	TGTGCTAGTGGTTTGAATAGGGGCCGAGAAAAACTGTTTTTT
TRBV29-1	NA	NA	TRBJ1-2	CSASGQAMPYTF	TGCAGCGCCTCTGGGCAGGCCATGCCTTACACCTTC
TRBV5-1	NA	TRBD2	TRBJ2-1	CASSLTGGAGNEQFF	TGCGCCAGCAGCTTGACCGGGGGGGCAGGAAATGAGCAGTTCTTC
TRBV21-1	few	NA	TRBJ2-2	CASSKVAGGQTYSNTGELFF	TGTGCCAGCAGCAAAGTGGCAGGGGGTCAGACATATAGCAACACCGGGGAGCTGTTTTTT
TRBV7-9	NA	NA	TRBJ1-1	CASSSDRNTEAFF	TGTGCCAGCAGTTCTGACAGGAACACTGAAGCTTTCTTT
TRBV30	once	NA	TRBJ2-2	CAWSVVEVELFF	TGTGCCTGGAGTGTAGTGGAGGTGGAGCTGTTTTTT
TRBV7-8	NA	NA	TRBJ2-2	CASSLESLADNTGELFF	TGTGCCAGCAGCTTAGAAAGTCTAGCTGATAACACCGGGGAGCTGTTTTTT